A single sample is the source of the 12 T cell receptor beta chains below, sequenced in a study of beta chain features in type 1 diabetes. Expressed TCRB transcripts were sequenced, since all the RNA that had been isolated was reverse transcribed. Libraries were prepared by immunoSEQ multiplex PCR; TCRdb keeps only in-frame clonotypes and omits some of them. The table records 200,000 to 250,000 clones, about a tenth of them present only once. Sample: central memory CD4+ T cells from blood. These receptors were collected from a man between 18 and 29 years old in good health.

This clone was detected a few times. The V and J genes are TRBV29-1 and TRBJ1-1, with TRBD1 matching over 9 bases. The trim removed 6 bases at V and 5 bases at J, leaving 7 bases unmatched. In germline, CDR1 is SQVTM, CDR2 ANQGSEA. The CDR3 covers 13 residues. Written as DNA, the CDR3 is TGCAGCGTGATACCGGACAGGGGAACTGAAGCTTTCTTT. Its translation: CSVIPDRGTEAFF.

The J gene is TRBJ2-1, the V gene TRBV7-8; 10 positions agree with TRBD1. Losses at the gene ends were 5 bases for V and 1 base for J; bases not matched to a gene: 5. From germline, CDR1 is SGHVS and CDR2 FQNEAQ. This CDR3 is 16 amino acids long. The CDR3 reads CASSDPGQGSYNEQFF. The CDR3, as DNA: TGTGCCAGCAGCGACCCGGGACAGGGGTCCTACAATGAGCAGTTCTTC.

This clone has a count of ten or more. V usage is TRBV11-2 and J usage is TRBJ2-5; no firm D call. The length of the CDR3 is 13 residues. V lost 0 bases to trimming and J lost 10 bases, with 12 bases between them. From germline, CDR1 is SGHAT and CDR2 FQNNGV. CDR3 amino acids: CASSLDLVTHQYF. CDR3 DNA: TGTGCCAGCAGCTTAGATCTTGTAACCCACCAGTACTTC.

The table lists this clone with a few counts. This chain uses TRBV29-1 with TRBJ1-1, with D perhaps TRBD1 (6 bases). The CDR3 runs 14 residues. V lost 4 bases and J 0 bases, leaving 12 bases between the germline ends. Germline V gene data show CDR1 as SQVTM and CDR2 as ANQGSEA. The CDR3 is CSVGTENMNTEAFF. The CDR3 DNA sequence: TGCAGCGTTGGGACAGAAAACATGAACACTGAAGCTTTCTTT.

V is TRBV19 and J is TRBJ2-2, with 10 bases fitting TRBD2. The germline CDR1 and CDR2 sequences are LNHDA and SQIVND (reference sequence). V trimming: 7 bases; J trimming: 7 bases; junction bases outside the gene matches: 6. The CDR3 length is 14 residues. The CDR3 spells CASIRLAGVGELFF. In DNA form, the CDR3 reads TGTGCCAGTATACGGCTAGCGGGAGTCGGGGAGCTGTTTTTT. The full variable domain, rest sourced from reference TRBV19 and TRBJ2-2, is DGGITQSPKYLFRKEGQNVTLSCEQNLNHDAMYWYRQDPGQGLRLIYYSQIVNDFQKGDIAEGYSVSREKKESFPLTVTSAQKNPTAFYLCASIRLAGVGELFFGEGSRLTVL.

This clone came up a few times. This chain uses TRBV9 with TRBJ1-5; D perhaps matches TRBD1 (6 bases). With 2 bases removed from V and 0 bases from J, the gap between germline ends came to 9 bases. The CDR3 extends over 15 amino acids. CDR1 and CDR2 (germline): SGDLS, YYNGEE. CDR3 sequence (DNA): TGTGCCAGCAGCGTCTCAGGGGATAGCAATCAGCCCCAGCATTTT. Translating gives CASSVSGDSNQPQHF.

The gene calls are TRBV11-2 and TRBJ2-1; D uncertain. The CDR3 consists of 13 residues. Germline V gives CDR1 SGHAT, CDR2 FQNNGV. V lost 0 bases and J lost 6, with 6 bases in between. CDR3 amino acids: CASSLDTINEQFF. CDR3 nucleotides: TGTGCCAGCAGCTTAGACACTATCAATGAGCAGTTCTTC.

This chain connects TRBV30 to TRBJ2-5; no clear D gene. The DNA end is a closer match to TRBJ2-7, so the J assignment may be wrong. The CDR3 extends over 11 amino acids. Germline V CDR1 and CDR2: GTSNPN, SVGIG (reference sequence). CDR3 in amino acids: CAWSVVYEQYF. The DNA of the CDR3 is TGTGCCTGGAGTGTAGTCTACGAGCAGTACTTC.

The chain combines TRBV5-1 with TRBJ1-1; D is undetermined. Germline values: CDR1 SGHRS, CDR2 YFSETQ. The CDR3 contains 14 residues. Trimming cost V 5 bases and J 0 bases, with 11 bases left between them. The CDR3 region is CASRPAVMNTEAFF. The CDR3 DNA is TGCGCCAGCAGGCCGGCGGTGATGAACACTGAAGCTTTCTTT.

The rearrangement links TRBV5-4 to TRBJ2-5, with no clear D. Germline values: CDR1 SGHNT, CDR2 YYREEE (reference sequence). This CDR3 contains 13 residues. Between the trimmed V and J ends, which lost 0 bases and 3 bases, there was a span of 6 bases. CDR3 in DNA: TGTGCCAGCAGCTTGGTCCAAGAAGAGACCCAGTACTTC. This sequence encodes CASSLVQEETQYF. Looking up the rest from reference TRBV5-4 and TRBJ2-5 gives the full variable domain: ETGVTQSPTHLIKTRGQQVTLRCSSQSGHNTVSWYQQALGQGPQFIFQYYREEENGRGNFPPRFSGLQFPNYSSELNVNALELDDSALYLCASSLVQEETQYFGPGTRLLVL.

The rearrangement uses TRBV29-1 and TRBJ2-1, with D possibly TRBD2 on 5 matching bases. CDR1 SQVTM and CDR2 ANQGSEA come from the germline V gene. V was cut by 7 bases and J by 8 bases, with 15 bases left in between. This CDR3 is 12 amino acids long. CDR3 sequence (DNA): TGCAGCGGCGTCGGGAACTGGGATGAGCAGTTCTTC. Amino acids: CSGVGNWDEQFF.

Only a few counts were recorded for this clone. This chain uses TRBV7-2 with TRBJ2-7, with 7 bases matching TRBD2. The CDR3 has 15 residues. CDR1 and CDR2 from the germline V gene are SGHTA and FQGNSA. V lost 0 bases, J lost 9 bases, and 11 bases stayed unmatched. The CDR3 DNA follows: TGTGCCAGCAGCTTAGCGAGCCTAGCGGAAACGGGGCAGTACTTC. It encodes CASSLASLAETGQYF. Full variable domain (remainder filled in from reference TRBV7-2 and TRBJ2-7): GAGVSQSPSNKVTEKGKDVELRCDPISGHTALYWYRQSLGQGLEFLIYFQGNSAPDKSGLPSDRFSAERTGGSVSTLTIQRTQQEDSAVYLCASSLASLAETGQYFGPGTRLTVT.